The source of this T cell receptor (beta chain) is a study of blood T cell repertoires in COVID-19. Study details: T cells, B-cell-depleted T cells, or PBMCs supplied cDNA or gDNA.

The count of this clone is one. Libraries were prepared by immunoSEQ multiplex PCR; TCRdb keeps only in-frame clonotypes and omits some of them. The data contain about 220,000 clones, 70% to 90% of them singletons. Participant ages covered about 18 to 95 years across 20 to 25 US areas. This TCR derives from a woman aged 35 to 49 with acute COVID-19. Source material: PBMCs or T cells enriched from blood (not recorded which).

The CDR3 spells CASSLGGENIQYF. CDR3 bases: TGTGCCAGCAGCTTAGGGGGAGAAAACATTCAGTACTTC. The V gene is TRBV13, the J gene TRBJ2-4; weak D call: TRBD2 (5 bases). Germline CDR1 is PRHDT and CDR2 is FYEKMQ (reference sequence). CDR3 length: 13 amino acids. V was shortened by 0 bases and J by 5 bases, with 5 bases between the two germline ends. Variable domain in full (rest from reference TRBV13 and TRBJ2-4): AAGVIQSPRHLIKEKRETATLKCYPIPRHDTVYWYQQGPGQDPQFLISFYEKMQSDKGSIPDRFSAQQFSDYHSELNMSSLELGDSALYFCASSLGGENIQYFGAGTRLSVL.